These 5 T cell receptor beta chains were all obtained from the same sample, sequenced in a study of T-cell memory formation after mild COVID-19. TCRdb fed the 5' RACE reads into MiXCR, producing one record per CDR3 protein. Of a few hundred thousand distinct CDR3 sequences in the sample, more than 15% were seen once. Material: PBMCs or a T cell subset sorted from them (not recorded which). The origin of the receptors is a man aged 18 to 35 who had mild COVID-19 (a few samples of this study predate the infection). Cell type and time point are not known.

This chain links TRBV6-6 with TRBJ2-5; weak D call: TRBD1 (6 bases). Germline CDR1 MNHNY, CDR2 SVGAGI (reference sequence). The CDR3 runs to 15 residues. V lost 0 bases and J 2 bases, leaving 10 bases between the germline ends. The CDR3 DNA follows: TGTGCCAGCAGTTACTCCCCCGACAGGCAAGAGACCCAGTACTTC. Its translation is CASSYSPDRQETQYF.

This clonotype has a handful of counts. This chain connects TRBV6-2 or TRBV6-3 to TRBJ2-2, with D unclear. This CDR3 is 14 amino acids long. The germline V and J ends were trimmed by 11 bases and 8 bases, with 21 bases remaining between them. The germline gives CDR1 MNHEY, CDR2 SVGEGT. CDR3 bases: TGTGCCGCTTCCACGGATTTCTCCCCGGGGGAGCTGTTTTTT. Translation: CAASTDFSPGELFF.

V is TRBV30 and J is TRBJ1-1, with a tentative D call TRBD1 (5 bases). In germline, CDR1 is GTSNPN, CDR2 SVGIG (reference sequence). This CDR3 region has 13 residues. The V gene lost 3 bases and the J gene lost 6 bases, with 14 bases spanning the gap. Here the CDR3 reads CAWRDTGRAEAFF. In DNA, the CDR3 is TGTGCCTGGAGGGACACAGGCAGGGCTGAAGCTTTCTTT. Full variable domain (rest looked up from reference TRBV30 and TRBJ1-1): SQTIHQWPATLVQPVGSPLSLECTVEGTSNPNLYWYRQAAGRGLQLLFYSVGIGQISSEVPQNLSASRPQDRQFILSSKKLLLSDSGFYLCAWRDTGRAEAFFGQGTRLTVV.

This chain connects TRBV7-9 to TRBJ1-1, with 11 bases matching TRBD1. V was clipped by 5 bases and J by 10 bases; unmatched bases: 0. The V gene's germline CDR1 is SEHNR and CDR2 FQNEAQ (reference sequence). The CDR3 is made up of 11 amino acids. CDR3 sequence: CASSGTGGAFF. CDR3 sequence (DNA): TGTGCCAGCAGCGGGACAGGGGGAGCTTTCTTT.

J is TRBJ2-5 and V is TRBV7-7; D is possibly TRBD1 (5 bases). The V gene lost 5 bases and the J gene lost 4 bases, with 14 bases spanning the gap. Germline assignment: CDR1 SSHAT and CDR2 FNYEAQ (reference sequence). CDR3 length: 14 residues. The CDR3 DNA follows: TGTGCCAGCAGCCCCCTCTCAAGGGGAGAGACCCAGTACTTC. As protein: CASSPLSRGETQYF.